The T cell receptor beta chain under discussion was sequenced for a study of OX40 agonist ivuxolimab in advanced cancers. Germline CDR1 and CDR2: SEHNR and FQNEAQ (reference sequence). The CDR3 is 12 amino acids. Trimming removed 0 bases at V and 3 bases at J, with 2 bases between. This clone showed up just a few times. TCRdb keeps only in-frame clones here, not all; method: immunoSEQ multiplex PCR. The sample includes 55,000 to 80,000 clones, roughly 90% of them seen just once. The sequence came from an adult with an advanced solid tumor such as melanoma, head and neck, liver or kidney cancer. The J gene is TRBJ1-2, the V gene TRBV7-9; unclear D gene. Material: CD4+ or CD8+ T cells sorted from blood, obtained in a trial of the OX40 agonist ivuxolimab. The CDR3 bases are TGTGCCAGCAGCTTAGCGGACTATGGCTACACCTTC. Translation: CASSLADYGYTF.